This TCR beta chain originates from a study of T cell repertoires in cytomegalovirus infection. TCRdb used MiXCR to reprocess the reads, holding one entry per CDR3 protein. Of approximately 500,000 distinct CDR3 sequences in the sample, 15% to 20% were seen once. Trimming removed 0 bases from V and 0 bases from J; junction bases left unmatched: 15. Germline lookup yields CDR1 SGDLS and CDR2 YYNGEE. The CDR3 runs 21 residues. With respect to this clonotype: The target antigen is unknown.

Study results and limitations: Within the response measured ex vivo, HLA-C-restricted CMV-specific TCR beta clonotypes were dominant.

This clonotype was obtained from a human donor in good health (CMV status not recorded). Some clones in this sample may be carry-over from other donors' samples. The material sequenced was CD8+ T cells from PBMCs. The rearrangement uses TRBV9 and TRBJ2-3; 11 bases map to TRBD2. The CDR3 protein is CASSVDPTSGSWRTSTDTQYF. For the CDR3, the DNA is TGTGCCAGCAGCGTAGATCCCACTAGCGGGAGTTGGAGGACTAGCACAGATACGCAGTATTTT.